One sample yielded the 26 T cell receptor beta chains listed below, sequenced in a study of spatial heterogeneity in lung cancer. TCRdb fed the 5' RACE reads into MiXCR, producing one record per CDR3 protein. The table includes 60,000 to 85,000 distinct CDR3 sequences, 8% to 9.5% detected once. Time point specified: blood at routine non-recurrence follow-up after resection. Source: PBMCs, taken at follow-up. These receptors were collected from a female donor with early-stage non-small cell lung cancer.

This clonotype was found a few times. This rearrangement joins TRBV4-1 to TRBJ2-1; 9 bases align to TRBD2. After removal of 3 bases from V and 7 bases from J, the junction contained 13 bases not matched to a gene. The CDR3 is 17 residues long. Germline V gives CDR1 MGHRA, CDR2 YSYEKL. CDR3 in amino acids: CASSHPLREGLGNEQFF. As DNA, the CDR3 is TGCGCCAGCAGCCACCCATTGCGGGAGGGCCTGGGGAATGAGCAGTTCTTC.

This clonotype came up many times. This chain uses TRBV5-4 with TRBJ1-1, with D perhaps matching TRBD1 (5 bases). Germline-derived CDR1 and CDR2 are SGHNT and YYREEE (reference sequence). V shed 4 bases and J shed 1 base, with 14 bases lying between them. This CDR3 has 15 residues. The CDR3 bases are TGTGCCAGCAGCCCATCGAGGGGCGGGAACACTGAAGCTTTCTTT. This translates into CASSPSRGGNTEAFF.

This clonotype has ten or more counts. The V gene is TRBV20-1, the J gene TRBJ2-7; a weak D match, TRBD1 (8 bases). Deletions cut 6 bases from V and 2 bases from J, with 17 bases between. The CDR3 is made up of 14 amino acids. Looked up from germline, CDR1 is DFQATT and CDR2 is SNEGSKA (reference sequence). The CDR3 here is CSAQGGTGPYEQYF. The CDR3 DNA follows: TGCAGTGCACAGGGGGGGACAGGCCCCTACGAGCAGTACTTC.

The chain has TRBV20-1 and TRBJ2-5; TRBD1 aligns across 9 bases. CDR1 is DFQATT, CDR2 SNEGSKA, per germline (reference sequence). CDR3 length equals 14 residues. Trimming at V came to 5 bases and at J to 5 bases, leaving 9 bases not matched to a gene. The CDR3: CSAVQGAGIETQYF. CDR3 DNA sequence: TGCAGTGCTGTACAGGGGGCGGGAATTGAGACCCAGTACTTC.

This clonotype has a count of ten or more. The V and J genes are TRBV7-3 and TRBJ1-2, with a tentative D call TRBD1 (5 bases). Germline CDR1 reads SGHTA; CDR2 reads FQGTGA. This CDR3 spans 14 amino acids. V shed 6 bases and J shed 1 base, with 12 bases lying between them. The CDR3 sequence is CASRKPDSNYGYTF. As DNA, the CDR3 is TGTGCCAGCAGAAAACCAGACAGTAACTATGGCTACACCTTC.

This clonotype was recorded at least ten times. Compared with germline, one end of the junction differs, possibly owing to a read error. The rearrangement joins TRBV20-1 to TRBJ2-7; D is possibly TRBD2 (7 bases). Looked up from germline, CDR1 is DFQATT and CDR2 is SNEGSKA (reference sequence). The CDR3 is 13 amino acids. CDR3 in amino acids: CSAQRGGLTSLLF. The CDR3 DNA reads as TGCAGTGCACAGAGGGGGGGATTGACGAGTCTGTTATTC.

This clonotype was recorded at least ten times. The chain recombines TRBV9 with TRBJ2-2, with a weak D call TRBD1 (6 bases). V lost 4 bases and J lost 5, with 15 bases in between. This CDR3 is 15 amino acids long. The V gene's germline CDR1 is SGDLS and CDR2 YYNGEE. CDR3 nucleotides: TGTGCCAGCAGCCCCAGGGGCCCTACGACCGGGGAGCTGTTTTTT. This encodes CASSPRGPTTGELFF.

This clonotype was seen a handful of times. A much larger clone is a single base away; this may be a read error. The CDR3 nucleotides read TGCGCCAGCAGCTTCGGGACAGGGAACACCGGGGAGCTGTTTTTT. It codes for CASSFGTGNTGELFF. This rearrangement joins TRBV5-1 to TRBJ2-2; 8 nucleotides agree with TRBD1. The CDR3 is 15 amino acids. The germline gives CDR1 SGHRS, CDR2 YFSETQ. The trim removed 2 bases at V and 1 base at J, leaving 1 base unmatched.

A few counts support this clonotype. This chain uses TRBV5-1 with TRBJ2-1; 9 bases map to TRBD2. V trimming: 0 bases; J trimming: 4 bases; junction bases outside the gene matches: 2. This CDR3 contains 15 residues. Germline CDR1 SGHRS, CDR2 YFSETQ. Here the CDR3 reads CASSLGTSEYNEQFF. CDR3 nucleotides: TGCGCCAGCAGCTTGGGGACTAGCGAATACAATGAGCAGTTCTTC.

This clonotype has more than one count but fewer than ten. CDR3 region: CAWNKGLAGSEQYF. CDR3 nucleotides: TGTGCCTGGAACAAGGGACTAGCGGGATCCGAGCAGTACTTC. The chain has TRBV30 and TRBJ2-7, with TRBD2 matching over 13 bases. The V gene end was trimmed by 4 bases and the J gene end by 6 bases; junction bases not matched to a gene: 6. Germline CDR1 is GTSNPN and CDR2 is SVGIG (reference sequence). This CDR3 has 14 amino acids.

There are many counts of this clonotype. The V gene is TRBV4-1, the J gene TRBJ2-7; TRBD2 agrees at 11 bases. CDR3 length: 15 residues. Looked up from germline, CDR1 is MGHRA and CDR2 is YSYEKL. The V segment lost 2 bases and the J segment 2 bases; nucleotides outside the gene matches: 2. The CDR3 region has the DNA TGCGCCAGCAGCCAACTAGCGGGAGGTCCCTACGAGCAGTACTTC. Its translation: CASSQLAGGPYEQYF.

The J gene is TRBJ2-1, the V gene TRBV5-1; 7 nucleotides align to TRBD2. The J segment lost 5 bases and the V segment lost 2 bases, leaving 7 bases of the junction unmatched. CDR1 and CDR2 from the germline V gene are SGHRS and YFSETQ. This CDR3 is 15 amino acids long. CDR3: CASSFSPGGHNEQFF. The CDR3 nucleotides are TGCGCCAGCAGCTTTTCACCGGGAGGCCACAATGAGCAGTTCTTC. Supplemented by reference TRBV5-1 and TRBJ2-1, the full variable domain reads KAGVTQTPRYLIKTRGQQVTLSCSPISGHRSVSWYQQTPGQGLQFLFEYFSETQRNKGNFPGRFSGRQFSNSRSEMNVSTLELGDSALYLCASSFSPGGHNEQFFGPGTRLTVL.

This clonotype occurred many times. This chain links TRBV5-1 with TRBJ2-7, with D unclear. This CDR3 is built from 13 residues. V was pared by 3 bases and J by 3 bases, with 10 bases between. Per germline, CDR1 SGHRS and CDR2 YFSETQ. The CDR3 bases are TGCGCCAGCAGCTACGCGGAGAACTACGAGCAGTACTTC. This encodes CASSYAENYEQYF. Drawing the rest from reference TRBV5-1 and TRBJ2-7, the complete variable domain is KAGVTQTPRYLIKTRGQQVTLSCSPISGHRSVSWYQQTPGQGLQFLFEYFSETQRNKGNFPGRFSGRQFSNSRSEMNVSTLELGDSALYLCASSYAENYEQYFGPGTRLTVT.

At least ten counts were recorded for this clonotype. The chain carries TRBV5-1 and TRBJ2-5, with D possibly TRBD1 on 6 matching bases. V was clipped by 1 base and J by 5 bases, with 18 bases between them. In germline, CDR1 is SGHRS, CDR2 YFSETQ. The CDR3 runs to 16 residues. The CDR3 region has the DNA TGCGCCAGCAGCTTGACCCCGGGACATAAGGCGGAGACCCAGTACTTC. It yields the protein CASSLTPGHKAETQYF. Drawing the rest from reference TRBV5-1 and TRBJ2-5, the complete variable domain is KAGVTQTPRYLIKTRGQQVTLSCSPISGHRSVSWYQQTPGQGLQFLFEYFSETQRNKGNFPGRFSGRQFSNSRSEMNVSTLELGDSALYLCASSLTPGHKAETQYFGPGTRLLVL.

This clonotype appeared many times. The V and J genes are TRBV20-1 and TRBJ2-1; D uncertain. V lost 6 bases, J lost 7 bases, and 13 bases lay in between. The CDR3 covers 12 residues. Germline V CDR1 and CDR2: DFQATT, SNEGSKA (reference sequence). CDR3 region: CSALVPSNEQFF. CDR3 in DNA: TGCAGTGCCCTCGTACCCTCGAATGAGCAGTTCTTC.

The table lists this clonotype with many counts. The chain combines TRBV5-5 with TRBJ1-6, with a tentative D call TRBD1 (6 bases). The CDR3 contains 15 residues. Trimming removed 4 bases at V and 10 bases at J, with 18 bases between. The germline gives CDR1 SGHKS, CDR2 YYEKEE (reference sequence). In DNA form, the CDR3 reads TGTGCCAGCAGCACTGATCCAGGGGCACGCTCACCCCTCCACTTT. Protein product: CASSTDPGARSPLHF.

The CDR3 reads CASSQGASGANVLTF. The CDR3 DNA reads as TGTGCCAGCAGCCAAGGGGCCTCTGGGGCCAACGTCCTGACTTTC. This rearrangement joins TRBV14 to TRBJ2-6; D gene uncertain. The CDR3 consists of 15 residues. Germline CDR1 SGHDN, CDR2 FVKESK. The V and J ends lost 1 base and 0 bases respectively, with 4 bases between them.

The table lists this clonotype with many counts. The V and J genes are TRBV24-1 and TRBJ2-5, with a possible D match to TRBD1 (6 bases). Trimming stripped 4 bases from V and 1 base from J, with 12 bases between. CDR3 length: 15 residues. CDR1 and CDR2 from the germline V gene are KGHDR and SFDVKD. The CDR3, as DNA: TGTGCCACCAGTGACTCCGGACAGAGCCAAGAGACCCAGTACTTC. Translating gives CATSDSGQSQETQYF.

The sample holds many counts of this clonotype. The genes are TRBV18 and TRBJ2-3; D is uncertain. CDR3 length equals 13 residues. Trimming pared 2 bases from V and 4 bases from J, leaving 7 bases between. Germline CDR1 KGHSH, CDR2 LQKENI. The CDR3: CASSPETADTQYF. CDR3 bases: TGTGCCAGCTCACCAGAGACGGCAGATACGCAGTATTTT.

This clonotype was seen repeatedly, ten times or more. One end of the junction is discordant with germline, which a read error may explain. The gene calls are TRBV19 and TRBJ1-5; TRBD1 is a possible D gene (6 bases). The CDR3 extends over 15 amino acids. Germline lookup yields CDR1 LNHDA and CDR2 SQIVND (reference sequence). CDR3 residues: CVSSPKGGRTQPQHF. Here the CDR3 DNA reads TGTGTCAGTAGTCCAAAGGGGGGAAGGACCCAGCCCCAGCATTTT.

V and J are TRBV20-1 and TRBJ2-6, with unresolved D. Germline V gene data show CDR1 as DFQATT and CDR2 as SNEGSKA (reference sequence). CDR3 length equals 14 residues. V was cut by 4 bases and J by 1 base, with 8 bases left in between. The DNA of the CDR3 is TGCAGTGCTACCTCTATATCTGGGGCCAACGTCCTGACTTTC. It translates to CSATSISGANVLTF.

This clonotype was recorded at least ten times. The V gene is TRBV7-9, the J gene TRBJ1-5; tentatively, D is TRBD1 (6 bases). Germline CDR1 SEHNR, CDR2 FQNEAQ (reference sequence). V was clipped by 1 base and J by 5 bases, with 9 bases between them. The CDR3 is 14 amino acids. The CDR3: CASSLEGGHQPQHF. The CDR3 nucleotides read TGTGCCAGCAGCTTAGAGGGGGGGCATCAGCCCCAGCATTTT.

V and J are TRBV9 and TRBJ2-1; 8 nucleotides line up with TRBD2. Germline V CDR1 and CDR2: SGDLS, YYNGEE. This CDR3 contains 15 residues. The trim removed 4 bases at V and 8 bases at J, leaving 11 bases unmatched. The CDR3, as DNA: TGTGCCAGCAGCTCACAGCGGGAGCCCCGGGATGAGCAGTTCTTC. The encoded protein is CASSSQREPRDEQFF. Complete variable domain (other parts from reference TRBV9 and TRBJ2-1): DSGVTQTPKHLITATGQRVTLRCSPRSGDLSVYWYQQSLDQGLQFLIQYYNGEERAKGNILERFSAQQFPDLHSELNLSSLELGDSALYFCASSSQREPRDEQFFGPGTRLTVL.

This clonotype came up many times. In DNA form, the CDR3 reads TGTGCCAGCAGGCCCGGGACTAGAGGTTTCAATGAGCAGTTCTTC. Translating gives CASRPGTRGFNEQFF. This sequence joins TRBV7-9 and TRBJ2-1; 8 bases map to TRBD2. CDR1 is SEHNR, CDR2 FQNEAQ, per germline (reference sequence). J lost 6 bases, V lost 6 bases, and 10 bases had no gene match. CDR3 size: 15 residues.

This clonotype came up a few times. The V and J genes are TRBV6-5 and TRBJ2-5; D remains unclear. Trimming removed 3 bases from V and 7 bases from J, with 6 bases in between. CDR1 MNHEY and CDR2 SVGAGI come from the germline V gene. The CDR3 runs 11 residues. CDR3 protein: CASSYSGTQYF. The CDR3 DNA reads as TGTGCCAGCAGTTATTCAGGGACCCAGTACTTC.

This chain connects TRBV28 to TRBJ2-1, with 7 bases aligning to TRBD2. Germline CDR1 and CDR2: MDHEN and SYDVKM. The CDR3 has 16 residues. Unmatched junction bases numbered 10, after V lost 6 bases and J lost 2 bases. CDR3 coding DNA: TGTGCCAGCAGCCAGACAGCGGGATCAACCTACAATGAGCAGTTCTTC. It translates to CASSQTAGSTYNEQFF. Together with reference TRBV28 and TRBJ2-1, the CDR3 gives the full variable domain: DVKVTQSSRYLVKRTGEKVFLECVQDMDHENMFWYRQDPGLGLRLIYFSYDVKMKEKGDIPEGYSVSREKKERFSLILESASTNQTSMYLCASSQTAGSTYNEQFFGPGTRLTVL.